These T cell receptor beta chains were read from a single sample in a study of blood T cells in healthy people across ages. Via MiXCR, TCRdb re-called the 5' RACE reads, giving one row per CDR3 protein. The sample holds a few hundred thousand distinct CDR3 sequences, roughly half seen once. Sequenced material: blood. These receptors were collected from a man between 60 and 75 years old in good health. The CDR3 runs from the conserved cysteine through the conserved F or W. The D gene is left open where the match is weak. Some rows mark clone size as missing; the rest say once, few, many or name a class of expanded clone.

d_gene,j_gene,v_gene,abundance,CDR3nt,CDR3aa
TRBD2,TRBJ2-3,TRBV30,few,TGTGCCTGGAGGCCGGGACTAACTCCAGATACGCAGTATTTT,CAWRPGLTPDTQYF
TRBD2,TRBJ2-3,TRBV2,few,TGTGCCAGCAGTGGTAGCGGGAGGTTTTTCCATACGCAGTATTTT,CASSGSGRFFHTQYF
.,TRBJ2-1,TRBV20-1,.,TGCAGTGCTTCCCCAACCCATGAGCAGTTCTTC,CSASPTHEQFF
.,TRBJ1-1,TRBV20-1,.,TGCAGTGCCGCCCCCTTTAACACTGAAGCTTTCTTT,CSAAPFNTEAFF
.,TRBJ2-1,TRBV29-1,few,TGCAGCGTTGAAGTGGTCCGGGACTACAATGAGCAGTTCTTC,CSVEVVRDYNEQFF
.,TRBJ1-5,TRBV5-6,.,TGTGCCAGCACCGGAGCTTCGGGGAGAAGCAATCAGCCCCAGCATTTT,CASTGASGRSNQPQHF
.,TRBJ2-7,TRBV15,.,TGTGCCACCAGCAGAGATCGGTTTTACGAGCAGTACTTC,CATSRDRFYEQYF
TRBD1,TRBJ2-7,TRBV7-2,.,TGTGCCAGCAGCCCTGGTTCCGGGACAGCCTACGAGCAGTACTTC,CASSPGSGTAYEQYF
TRBD1,TRBJ2-1,TRBV7-3,.,TGTGCCAGCAGCACCACGGGCACAGGGGGATGGAATGAGCAGTTCTTC,CASSTTGTGGWNEQFF
.,TRBJ1-4,TRBV7-2,few,TGTGCCAGCAGCCCCATCGCCGTCACTAATGAAAAACTGTTTTTT,CASSPIAVTNEKLFF
.,TRBJ2-5,TRBV7-3,.,TGTGCCAGCAGCGCCACAGGCTTGGGACAAGAGACCCAGTACTTC,CASSATGLGQETQYF
.,TRBJ1-1,TRBV25-1,.,TGTGCCAGCGTTGGGACCTCGGGCACTGAAGCTTTCTTT,CASVGTSGTEAFF
.,TRBJ2-7,TRBV28,few,TGTGCCAGCAGTTTCACAACAGGAGAGCAGTACTTC,CASSFTTGEQYF
.,TRBJ2-1,TRBV12-3/TRBV12-4,few,TGTGCCAGCAGGAGACAGTCCTACAATGAGCAGTTCTTC,CASRRQSYNEQFF
TRBD2,TRBJ2-5,TRBV3-1,.,TGTGCCAGCAGCCAGGGCAGCGGGAGTTTCGAGACCCAGTACTTC,CASSQGSGSFETQYF
.,TRBJ1-4,TRBV20-1,.,TGCAGTGCTAGAGGGGGAGGGAGTGAAAAACTGTTTTTT,CSARGGGSEKLFF
TRBD1,TRBJ2-3,TRBV20-1,.,TGCAGTGTTAAGCGACAGGGCGCCACAGATACGCAGTATTTT,CSVKRQGATDTQYF
.,TRBJ2-7,TRBV19,few,TGTGCCAGTAGTATGGTTCACTCCTACGAGCAGTACTTC,CASSMVHSYEQYF
TRBD1,TRBJ2-5,TRBV7-2,.,TGTGCCAGCAGCTTAGTCACAGGGACAGGGGTGGAGACCCAGTACTTC,CASSLVTGTGVETQYF
.,TRBJ2-7,TRBV14,few,TGTGCCAGCAGCCAAGAAATATGGGGGTTCTCCTACGAGCAGTACTTC,CASSQEIWGFSYEQYF
TRBD1,TRBJ2-5,TRBV11-2,.,TGTGCCAGCAGTGAGGACAGGGGTAGACTAAAGACCCAGTACTTC,CASSEDRGRLKTQYF
TRBD1,TRBJ1-2,TRBV6-5,.,TGTGCCAGCAGTTACTTGAGGACAGGGGGCATTAGCGATGGCTACACCTTC,CASSYLRTGGISDGYTF
.,TRBJ2-5,TRBV10-3,.,TGTGCCACCAGGCAGGGGGGAGAGACCCAGTACTTC,CATRQGGETQYF
.,TRBJ1-4,TRBV20-1,.,TGCAGTGCTAGGGTGTCAACTAATGAAAAACTGTTTTTT,CSARVSTNEKLFF
.,TRBJ1-5,TRBV20-1,.,TGCAGTGCTAGAGCCCGGGGGCAGGCGGGTCAGCCCCAGCATTTT,CSARARGQAGQPQHF
.,TRBJ1-2,TRBV27,.,TGTGCCAGCACCCCGGGGCCCCCGGAAGGGAATGGCTACACCTTC,CASTPGPPEGNGYTF
TRBD1,TRBJ2-3,TRBV20-1,.,TGCAGTGCTGGCCTAGGGGGCCTCACAGATACGCAGTATTTT,CSAGLGGLTDTQYF
TRBD1,TRBJ1-1,TRBV5-1,.,TGCGCCAGCAGCGGGGGGACAGGGGCTGAAGCTTTCTTT,CASSGGTGAEAFF
TRBD2,TRBJ2-4,TRBV6-2/TRBV6-3,few,TGTGCCAGCAGTTACGCAGCCGGGAGGCCCCGGGCGGAAAACATTCAGTACTTC,CASSYAAGRPRAENIQYF
TRBD1,TRBJ2-1,TRBV20-1,.,TGCAGTGCTGGGGGGACAGGGGGCGTAAATGAGCAGTTCTTC,CSAGGTGGVNEQFF
.,TRBJ2-5,TRBV27,few,TGTGCCAGCAGTTTACTACAGGGTTCCCAAGAGACCCAGTACTTC,CASSLLQGSQETQYF
.,TRBJ2-1,TRBV20-1,.,TGCAGTGCCCCGGCGGGCTACAATGAGCAGTTCTTC,CSAPAGYNEQFF
TRBD1,TRBJ1-2,TRBV5-6,.,TGTGCCAGCCGCCGGACAGGCGTTAACTATGGCTACACCTTC,CASRRTGVNYGYTF
TRBD2,TRBJ2-1,TRBV30,.,TGTGCCTGGAGTGTACAGAGAAGCGGGAGACTGAATGAGCAGTTCTTC,CAWSVQRSGRLNEQFF
.,TRBJ2-2,TRBV29-1,.,TGCAGCGTTGAAGAAGGGCCATCAGACGGGGAGCTGTTTTTT,CSVEEGPSDGELFF
TRBD2,TRBJ2-3,TRBV6-2/TRBV6-3,.,TGTGCCAGCAGCCCGGGACTAGCGGGAGCCCGAAACACAGATACGCAGTATTTT,CASSPGLAGARNTDTQYF